The 7 T cell receptor beta chains below were found in one sample sequenced in a study of long-term antiretroviral therapy in people with HIV. Runs used v3.0 of the immunoSEQ assay and were done at survey level. Some clones are missing from TCRdb's copy, which holds only in-frame ones; the method was immunoSEQ multiplex PCR. The sample records 21,000 or so clones, over 70% being singletons. The sequencing here drew on unsorted PBMCs, taken 0.3 years after starting antiretroviral therapy. The source is a middle-aged man with HIV.

By frequency in the sample, this clone is medium-sized (0.01 to 0.1%). The V call is TRBV28, the J call TRBJ2-7; a weak D match, TRBD1 (6 bases). V gave up 3 bases and J gave up 8 bases, with 17 bases separating them. The germline V gene encodes CDR1 MDHEN and CDR2 SYDVKM. This CDR3 has 14 residues. CDR3 in DNA: TGTGCCAGCAGTTTTACAGGGAACACCTGGAAGCAGTACTTC. The encoded protein is CASSFTGNTWKQYF.

The CDR3 DNA is TGCAGCGCACAGAGCAATCAGCCCCAGCATTTT. This encodes CSAQSNQPQHF. The chain joins TRBV20-1 to TRBJ1-5; D not certain. CDR3 length: 11 amino acids. Germline V gene lookup returns CDR1 DFQATT and CDR2 SNEGSKA (reference sequence).

CDR3 in DNA: TGTGCCAGCAGCCCTCATACGAGGGAAGCTTTCTTT. Protein: CASSPHTREAFF. This sequence joins TRBV7-9 and TRBJ1-1, with D unresolved. The CDR3 consists of 12 residues. The V gene lost 5 bases and the J gene lost 8 bases, with 12 bases spanning the gap. CDR1 and CDR2 from the germline V gene are SEHNR and FQNEAQ (reference sequence).

This clone has just one count. The chain combines TRBV6-6 with TRBJ2-5; no definite D call. The germline gives CDR1 MNHNY, CDR2 SVGAGI (reference sequence). V lost 0 bases and J 3 bases, leaving 8 bases between the germline ends. The CDR3 runs 14 residues. The CDR3 sequence is CASSYSRAKETQYF. As DNA, the CDR3 is TGTGCCAGCAGTTACTCCCGGGCGAAAGAGACCCAGTACTTC.

The CDR3 DNA follows: TGCGCCAGCAGCCAAGTGGCGGGAAGGACAGATACGCAGTATTTT. It specifies CASSQVAGRTDTQYF. The chain is built from TRBV4-1 and TRBJ2-3; D perhaps matches TRBD2 (6 bases). With 1 base removed from V and 3 bases from J, the gap between germline ends came to 11 bases. The CDR3 extends over 15 amino acids. Germline loops: CDR1 MGHRA, CDR2 YSYEKL.

The chain has TRBV7-3 and TRBJ1-1, with D possibly being TRBD1 (5 bases). The CDR3 is made up of 17 amino acids. CDR1 is SGHTA, CDR2 FQGTGA, per germline. Between the trimmed V and J ends, which lost 0 bases and 0 bases, there was a span of 14 bases. The CDR3 region has the DNA TGTGCCAGCAGCTTAACAGGCGGGGCGCCGGTGAACACTGAAGCTTTCTTT. Translating it yields CASSLTGGAPVNTEAFF.

This rearrangement joins TRBV6-1 to TRBJ2-3, with D tentatively TRBD2 (7 bases). The CDR3 has 13 residues. Germline-derived CDR1 and CDR2 are MNHNS and SASEGT. CDR3 sequence reads: CAGEGGHTDTQYF. CDR3 DNA sequence: TGTGCGGGGGAGGGGGGACACACAGATACGCAGTATTTT.